Reported below is one T cell receptor (beta chain). Its antigen is currently unknown. V lost 3 bases and J lost 5; bases outside the gene matches: 2. CDR1 is MGHRA and CDR2 is YSYEKL in the germline V gene. The CDR3 spans 14 residues. Clones were read by immunoSEQ multiplex PCR, and TCRdb kept only the in-frame ones, dropping some. The table shows 30,000 or so clones, with around nine tenths occurring only once. The sample comes from a study of T cells after posttransplantation cyclophosphamide. Whole-study results and caveats: Skin or GI-infiltrating T cells shared few TRB sequences with blood.

Cells defined as naive were viable CD3+CD4+ or CD3+CD8+ and CCR7+CD45RA+CD45RO-CD95-CD27+CD28+. The genes are TRBV4-1 and TRBJ2-7; 12 bases line up with TRBD1. The sequence derives from a woman aged 60-75 years in good health, CMV-negative, and a related stem cell transplant donor. The material sequenced was naive CD4+ T cells sorted from PBMCs. CDR3 coding DNA: TGCGCCAGCAGCCAGGGACAGGGGGCAGACGAGCAGTACTTC. It yields the protein CASSQGQGADEQYF.